This T cell receptor beta chain derives from a study of shared clonotypes between healthy human individuals. This clone was observed a single time. Its antigen is unidentified. Germline V gene sequence: CDR1 SGHVS, CDR2 FNYEAQ. The V end was cut by 2 bases, the J end by 2 bases, with 15 bases between. This CDR3 is built from 16 residues. Study conclusions and caveats: Sharing across a few donors was seen in 4% to 6.5% of naive CD4 clonotypes. It was the non-shared clonotypes that had lower generation probabilities than clonotypes shared by all four donors.

Assay: immunoSEQ multiplex PCR; the TCRdb copy retains only in-frame clones and omits some. The data hold under 1,900,000 clones, with around 98.5% observed a single time. The chain combines TRBV7-6 with TRBJ1-1; D ambiguous. The clonotype was recovered from a man under 40 in good health. The sample was naive CD4+ T cells sorted from blood. Stated subset: CD45RA+ positively selected. CDR3 protein: CASSLMGGQKNTEAFF. The CDR3, as DNA: TGTGCCAGCAGCTTAATGGGTGGGCAGAAAAACACTGAAGCTTTCTTT.